Listed below are T cell receptor beta chains from one sample, sequenced in a study of monozygotic twins with inflammatory bowel disease. Reprocessing the 5' RACE reads, TCRdb reports a single entry for every CDR3 protein and omits DNA. The specimen's table records 150,000 to 200,000 distinct CDR3 sequences. The sample taken for sequencing was blood. These TCRs come from a human donor with ulcerative colitis or Crohn's disease, or a healthy co-twin of an affected twin (not recorded which). Each CDR3 is given with its conserved first and last residue. Each record gives: J gene, V gene, CDR3 protein.

TRBJ2-5 TRBV28 CASSFDYMGITDQETQYF
TRBJ2-7 TRBV20-1 CSARAIGQLEQYF
TRBJ2-3 TRBV7-2 CASSFSRPSTDTQYF
TRBJ1-5 TRBV6-2/TRBV6-3 CASRDPTGEKQPQHF
TRBJ1-4 TRBV12-3/TRBV12-4 CASRLEEKLFF
TRBJ2-1 TRBV6-2/TRBV6-3 CASRLTSGWGHEQFF
TRBJ2-7 TRBV10-3 CAISGTGAYTSYEQYF
TRBJ2-1 TRBV29-1 CSVTEGHEQFF
TRBJ2-7 TRBV20-1 CSASPGLAPIYEQYF
TRBJ2-6 TRBV9 CASSLQGFSSGANVLTF
TRBJ2-3 TRBV4-3 CASSQDRASGRATDTQYF
TRBJ1-1 TRBV20-1 CPSDGGTEAFF
TRBJ1-2 TRBV13 CASGSSNYGYTF
TRBJ1-1 TRBV6-1 CASIQQPGAQTEAFF
TRBJ1-2 TRBV30 CAWSIRQGGGGYTF
TRBJ1-5 TRBV6-2/TRBV6-3 CASSYSLVAQPQHF
TRBJ2-7 TRBV14 CASSPPLGSHHEQYF
TRBJ1-5 TRBV20-1 CSARLQGVGNQPQHF
TRBJ1-1 TRBV10-3 CAISETGGRTEAFF
TRBJ2-1 TRBV3-1 CASSQGKHNEQFF
TRBJ1-1 TRBV5-4 CASGGQMNTEAFF
TRBJ2-7 TRBV29-1 CSAFGTGSSYEQYF
TRBJ2-7 TRBV11-2 CASSLISASGKTLYEQYF
TRBJ1-2 TRBV7-9 CASSQSYGYTF
TRBJ1-5 TRBV2 CASRLPGQAHQPQHF
TRBJ2-7 TRBV5-1 CASSLGTSGDLEQYF
TRBJ1-3 TRBV5-1 CASSGDISGNTIYF
TRBJ2-5 TRBV7-1 CASSSSTLGQDYSGRLEETQYF
TRBJ2-3 TRBV23-1 CASSQHGLAGRDTQYF
TRBJ2-3 TRBV18 CASSIGTFTDTQYF
TRBJ2-1 TRBV5-8 CASSFGLAGGYNEQFF
TRBJ2-1 TRBV11-2 CASSPVKGRPLTDNEQFF
TRBJ2-7 TRBV6-2/TRBV6-3 CASRLGLRGRTYEQYF
TRBJ1-2 TRBV7-9 CASSTGTALNGYTF
TRBJ1-1 TRBV6-2/TRBV6-3 CASSYWVDTEAFF
TRBJ2-7 TRBV4-3 CASSQDPLREGDEQYF
TRBJ2-2 TRBV5-4 CASSLQLGSTGELFF
TRBJ1-2 TRBV21-1 CASTSFNYGYTF
TRBJ1-5 TRBV7-2 CASSLVSRNGNQPQHF